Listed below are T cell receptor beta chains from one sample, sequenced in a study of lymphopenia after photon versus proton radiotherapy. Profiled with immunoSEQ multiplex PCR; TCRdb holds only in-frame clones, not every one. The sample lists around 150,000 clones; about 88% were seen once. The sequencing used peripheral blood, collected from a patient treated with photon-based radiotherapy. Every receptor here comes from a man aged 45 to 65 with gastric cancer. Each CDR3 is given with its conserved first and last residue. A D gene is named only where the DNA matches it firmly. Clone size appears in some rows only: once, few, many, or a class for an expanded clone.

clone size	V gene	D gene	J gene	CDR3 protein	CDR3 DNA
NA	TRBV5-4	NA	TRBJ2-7	CASSQSTSSYEQYF	TGTGCCAGCAGCCAAAGCACTAGCTCCTACGAGCAGTACTTC
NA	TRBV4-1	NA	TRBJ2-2	CASSQRASTTGELFF	TGCGCCAGCAGCCAAAGGGCTAGTACTACCGGGGAGCTGTTTTTT
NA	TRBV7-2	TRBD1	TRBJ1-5	CASSLRDRGNQPQHF	TGTGCCAGCAGCTTGAGAGACAGGGGCAATCAGCCCCAGCATTTT
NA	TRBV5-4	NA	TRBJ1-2	CASVHTGQSHGYTF	TGTGCCAGCGTCCATACGGGACAAAGCCATGGCTACACCTTC
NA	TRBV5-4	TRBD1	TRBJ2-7	CASSWTGGRNEQYF	TGTGCCAGCAGTTGGACAGGGGGCAGGAACGAGCAGTACTTC
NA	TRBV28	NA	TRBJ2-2	CASSLALMNTGELFF	TGTGCCAGCAGTTTGGCGCTCATGAACACCGGGGAGCTGTTTTTT
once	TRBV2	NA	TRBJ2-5	CASSDTAVMRTQYF	TGTGCCAGCAGTGACACCGCGGTAATGCGGACCCAGTACTTC
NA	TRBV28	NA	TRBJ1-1	CASARFTEAFF	TGTGCCAGCGCTAGGTTTACTGAAGCTTTCTTT
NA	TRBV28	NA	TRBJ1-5	CASRASNQPQHF	TGTGCCAGCAGAGCAAGCAATCAGCCCCAGCATTTT
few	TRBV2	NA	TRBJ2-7	CASSEHYEQYF	TGTGCCAGCAGTGAGCACTACGAGCAGTACTTC
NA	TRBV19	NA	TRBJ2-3	CASSIPGHGADTQYF	TGTGCCAGTAGTATACCGGGACACGGGGCAGATACGCAGTATTTT
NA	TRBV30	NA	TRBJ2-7	CAWSVGLAPPYEQYF	TGTGCCTGGAGTGTAGGCCTAGCGCCCCCCTACGAGCAGTACTTC
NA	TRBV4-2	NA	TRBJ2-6	CASSQDQGSGANVLTF	TGTGCCAGCAGCCAAGATCAGGGCTCTGGGGCCAACGTCCTGACTTTC
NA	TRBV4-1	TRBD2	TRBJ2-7	CASSSSLAESYEQYF	TGCGCCAGCAGCTCATCCCTAGCGGAGTCCTACGAGCAGTACTTC
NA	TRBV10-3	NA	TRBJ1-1	CAIRVGETEAFF	TGTGCCATCAGGGTAGGGGAGACTGAAGCTTTCTTT
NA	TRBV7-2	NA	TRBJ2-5	CASRSEETQYF	TGTGCCAGCAGATCGGAAGAGACCCAGTACTTC
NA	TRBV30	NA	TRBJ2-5	CAWTPGPQETQYF	TGTGCCTGGACCCCAGGGCCGCAAGAGACCCAGTACTTC
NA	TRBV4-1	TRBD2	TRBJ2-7	CASSQISGSPYEQYF	TGCGCCAGCAGCCAGATTAGCGGGTCCCCCTACGAGCAGTACTTC
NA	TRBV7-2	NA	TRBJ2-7	CASSFLPGTYEQYF	TGTGCCAGCAGCTTCCTGCCCGGGACCTACGAGCAGTACTTC
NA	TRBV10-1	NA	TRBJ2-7	CASSESRTHEQYF	TGCGCCAGCAGTGAGTCGCGCACCCACGAGCAGTACTTC
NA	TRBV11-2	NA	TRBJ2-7	CASRKYSVYEQYF	TGTGCCAGCAGGAAATATAGCGTTTACGAGCAGTACTTC
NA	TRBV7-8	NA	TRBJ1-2	CASSLGRLYGYTF	TGTGCCAGCAGCTTAGGGCGTCTCTATGGCTACACCTTC
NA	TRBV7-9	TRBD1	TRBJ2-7	CASSGTGAFEQYF	TGTGCCAGCAGCGGAACAGGGGCCTTCGAGCAGTACTTC
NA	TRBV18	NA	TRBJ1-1	CASTEDRLNTEAFF	TGTGCCAGCACTGAAGACAGGTTGAACACTGAAGCTTTCTTT